This TCR beta chain came from a study of PD-L1 blockade in urothelial cancer. Overall study context: Patients commenced intravenous atezolizumab, 1,200 mg every 3 weeks, in the mid-2010s. Anywhere from 0 to 3 prior chemotherapy regimens had been received by patients.

Documented time point: pretreatment peripheral blood. Germline V CDR1 and CDR2: SGHDT, YYEEEE. With V trimmed by 4 bases and J by 4 bases, 3 bases remained unmatched. CDR3 size: 13 residues. Generated by immunoSEQ multiplex PCR, the TCRdb table keeps only in-frame clones and is missing some. The data contain 50,000 to 55,000 clones, roughly four fifths of them seen just once; the ten biggest clones take up roughly 4%. The clonotype originates from a man between 65 and 85 years old with urothelial cancer. The chain employs TRBV5-6 and TRBJ2-7; TRBD2 matches 9 bases. The material was PBMCs, obtained around atezolizumab (anti-PD-L1) treatment. CDR3 protein: CASSRTSGYEQYF. As DNA, the CDR3 is TGTGCCAGCAGCCGTACTAGCGGGTACGAGCAGTACTTC.